This paragraph covers one T cell receptor (beta chain) sequence. Its antigen is still unknown. Clones were sequenced by immunoSEQ multiplex PCR, and TCRdb holds only the in-frame ones, with some missing. The sample carries several thousand clones, about 75% recorded once. The source of the sample is a study of immune evolution from preneoplasia to lung adenocarcinoma. As for the study in general: HLA loss of heterozygosity: around 6.5% AIS, about 14% MIA, about 32% ADC, none AAH.

Findings and limits, study-wide: Top clone share appeared to fall from AAH through AIS, MIA, adenocarcinoma. Later-stage lesions appeared to have more T cells, more diversity, less clonality.

Resections took place in Japan or China from about 2013 to 2018. The CDR3 runs 15 residues. Germline V gene lookup returns CDR1 SGDLS and CDR2 YYNGEE. Trimming shortened V by 1 base and J by 5 bases, and 12 bases separated the two germline ends. The chain uses TRBV9 and TRBJ2-2, with D maybe TRBD2 (7 bases). Sequencing was performed on FFPE minimally invasive lung adenocarcinoma tissue. This receptor was taken from a person aged 55-85 years with lung adenocarcinoma. As DNA, the CDR3 is TGTGCCAGCAGCGTAAGGGGGAGGGGGACCGGGGAGCTGTTTTTT. This sequence encodes CASSVRGRGTGELFF.